The next 16 T cell receptor beta chains were all read from a single sample in a study of T cells after yellow fever vaccination. TCRdb analysed the 5' RACE reads with MiXCR anew, one entry per CDR3 protein. The table includes 100,000 to 150,000 distinct CDR3 sequences, 6.5% to 8% detected once. The sequencing here drew on CD4+ T cells sorted from PBMCs, taken less than 11 days after the first yellow fever vaccination. These receptors were taken from a man in his late teens or twenties who received the YFV17D yellow fever vaccine.

Only a few counts were recorded for this clonotype. The chain couples TRBV5-4 to TRBJ2-3, with D possibly TRBD2 on 5 matching bases. Germline CDR1 SGHNT, CDR2 YYREEE (reference sequence). The CDR3 has 14 amino acids. V was shortened by 7 bases and J by 2 bases, with 14 bases between the two germline ends. The CDR3 spells CASERRGTTDTQYF. DNA of the CDR3: TGTGCCAGCGAACGACGGGGAACCACAGATACGCAGTATTTT. Full variable domain (missing parts from reference TRBV5-4 and TRBJ2-3): ETGVTQSPTHLIKTRGQQVTLRCSSQSGHNTVSWYQQALGQGPQFIFQYYREEENGRGNFPPRFSGLQFPNYSSELNVNALELDDSALYLCASERRGTTDTQYFGPGTRLTVL.

In regard to this clonotype: The germline gene is not matched at one end of the junction; a read error may be the cause. This chain uses TRBV20-1 with TRBJ2-5, with D perhaps matching TRBD2 (6 bases). Germline assignment: CDR1 DFQATT and CDR2 SNEGSKA (reference sequence). The CDR3 consists of 11 residues. DNA of the CDR3: TGCAGAGGCGGGAACCACGAGACCCAGTACTTC. As protein: CRGGNHETQYF.

This clonotype was picked up many times. CDR3 protein: CASSLGTRPIYYGYTF. The CDR3, as DNA: TGTGCCAGCAGCTTGGGGACAAGACCAATTTACTATGGCTACACCTTC. The rearrangement uses TRBV5-6 and TRBJ1-2, with D perhaps TRBD1 (5 bases). The V gene lost 0 bases and the J gene lost 3 bases, with 15 bases spanning the gap. In germline, CDR1 is SGHDT, CDR2 YYEEEE. This CDR3 has 16 amino acids.

Points on this clonotype: A much larger clone lies one base from this, so it may be a read error. The V call is TRBV20-1, the J call TRBJ1-6; TRBD1 is a possible D gene (5 bases). This CDR3 spans 16 amino acids. CDR1 and CDR2 (germline): DFQATT, SNEGSKA (reference sequence). CDR3 sequence reads: CIDQVIRGVENSPLHF. Written as DNA, the CDR3 is TGCATTGACCAGGTCATCCGGGGCGTCGAAAATTCACCCCTCCACTTT.

This clonotype was found many times. This chain joins TRBV3-1 and TRBJ2-5; 8 bases fit TRBD1. The CDR3 is 13 residues long. After removal of 6 bases from V and 0 bases from J, the junction contained 0 bases not matched to a gene. The germline V gene has CDR1 LGHDT and CDR2 YNNKEL (reference sequence). The CDR3 is CASRDRDQETQYF. In nucleotides, the CDR3 is TGTGCCAGCAGGGACAGGGACCAAGAGACCCAGTACTTC.

This clonotype was counted at least ten times. This rearrangement joins TRBV28 to TRBJ2-1; TRBD2 matches 7 bases. The germline gives CDR1 MDHEN, CDR2 SYDVKM. Unmatched junction bases numbered 6, after V lost 7 bases and J lost 0 bases. CDR3 length equals 15 residues. CDR3 residues: CASTLGGSSYNEQFF. For the CDR3, the DNA is TGTGCCAGCACCCTCGGGGGGAGCTCCTACAATGAGCAGTTCTTC.

This chain joins TRBV9 and TRBJ1-1; possible D gene TRBD1, 6 bases. Deletions cut 4 bases from V and 6 bases from J, with 19 bases between. Germline assignment: CDR1 SGDLS and CDR2 YYNGEE. This CDR3 region has 15 residues. This chain's CDR3 is CASSPGGAQSAEAFF. Written as DNA, the CDR3 is TGTGCCAGCAGCCCCGGGGGGGCCCAAAGCGCTGAAGCTTTCTTT.

This clonotype was counted ten times or more. The chain recombines TRBV4-3 with TRBJ1-2; a weak D match, TRBD1 (6 bases). Germline V lookup: CDR1 LGHNA, CDR2 YSLEER. This CDR3 has 15 residues. V dropped 1 base and J dropped 4 bases, with 13 bases sitting between them. The CDR3 is CASSQGVQGSYGYTF. The CDR3, as DNA: TGCGCCAGCAGCCAAGGAGTCCAGGGGTCCTATGGCTACACCTTC.

This clonotype was found many times. The genes are TRBV3-1 and TRBJ2-5; 13 nucleotides line up with TRBD2. Per germline, CDR1 LGHDT and CDR2 YNNKEL (reference sequence). CDR3 length: 14 residues. V lost 5 bases to trimming and J lost 12 bases; unmatched junction nucleotides: 9. The CDR3 DNA follows: TGTGCCAGCAGCTTCGGACTAGCGGGGGCCCCGAAGTACTTC. The encoded protein is CASSFGLAGAPKYF.

This clonotype was seen at least ten times. This sequence joins TRBV20-1 and TRBJ2-1, with 10 bases matching TRBD2. The CDR3 length is 16 residues. The germline V gene encodes CDR1 DFQATT and CDR2 SNEGSKA (reference sequence). V was pared by 1 base and J by 2 bases, with 5 bases of the junction left unmatched. For the CDR3, the DNA is TGCAGTGCTAGAGGTTTAGCGGGGGGTCCCTACAATGAGCAGTTCTTC. Translated: CSARGLAGGPYNEQFF.

In its sample, this clonotype was seen many times. V usage is TRBV2 and J usage is TRBJ1-5; 7 nucleotides agree with TRBD1. Trimming cost V 3 bases and J 14 bases; bases outside gene matches: 10. Per the germline V gene, CDR1 is SNHLY and CDR2 is FYNNEI. The CDR3 length is 13 residues. In DNA form, the CDR3 reads TGTGCCAGCAGTGAGACAGGGACTCCTAAGGAGCATTTT. It yields the protein CASSETGTPKEHF.

The rearrangement joins TRBV5-1 to TRBJ2-7; tentative D call: TRBD1 (6 bases). CDR1 is SGHRS and CDR2 is YFSETQ in the germline V gene. V was pared by 2 bases and J by 0 bases, with 15 bases between. This CDR3 spans 16 amino acids. Here the CDR3 DNA reads TGCGCCAGCAGCTTCCTGTTTAGGGACACCTCCTACGAGCAGTACGTC. This translates into CASSFLFRDTSYEQYV.

Turning to this clonotype: One base away lies a much larger clone, so this may be a sequencing read error. The CDR3 sequence: CSARSRDYLSSEQFF. CDR3 in DNA: TGCAGTGCTAGGTCCCGGGACTACCTCTCGAGTGAGCAGTTCTTC. The rearrangement uses TRBV20-1 and TRBJ2-1; 7 nucleotides line up with TRBD2. Unmatched junction bases numbered 14, after V lost 3 bases and J lost 9 bases. The CDR3 extends over 15 amino acids. Germline V gives CDR1 DFQATT, CDR2 SNEGSKA (reference sequence).

At least ten counts were recorded for this clonotype. This chain joins TRBV7-9 and TRBJ1-1; D uncertain. The CDR3 covers 13 residues. Germline loops: CDR1 SEHNR, CDR2 FQNEAQ (reference sequence). Trimming removed 3 bases from V and 4 bases from J, with 9 bases in between. This CDR3 is CASSLLAPTEAFF. The DNA of the CDR3 is TGTGCCAGCAGCTTGTTAGCACCCACTGAAGCTTTCTTT.

This clonotype was counted many times. This chain connects TRBV20-1 to TRBJ2-7; unclear D gene. This CDR3 region has 12 residues. With 6 bases removed from V and 0 bases from J, the gap between germline ends came to 9 bases. Germline CDR1 DFQATT, CDR2 SNEGSKA (reference sequence). Written as DNA, the CDR3 is TGCAGTGCCGTGTTAAGCTCCTACGAGCAGTACTTC. It yields the protein CSAVLSSYEQYF.

This clonotype was seen at least ten times. V and J are TRBV10-3 and TRBJ2-2, with D possibly TRBD1 on 6 matching bases. Germline-derived CDR1 and CDR2 are ENHRY and SYGVKD. CDR3 length equals 13 residues. V was clipped by 4 bases and J by 6 bases, with 9 bases between them. Here the CDR3 DNA reads TGTGCCATCAGTGCAGGGGTCCCCGGGGAGCTGTTTTTT. This encodes CAISAGVPGELFF.